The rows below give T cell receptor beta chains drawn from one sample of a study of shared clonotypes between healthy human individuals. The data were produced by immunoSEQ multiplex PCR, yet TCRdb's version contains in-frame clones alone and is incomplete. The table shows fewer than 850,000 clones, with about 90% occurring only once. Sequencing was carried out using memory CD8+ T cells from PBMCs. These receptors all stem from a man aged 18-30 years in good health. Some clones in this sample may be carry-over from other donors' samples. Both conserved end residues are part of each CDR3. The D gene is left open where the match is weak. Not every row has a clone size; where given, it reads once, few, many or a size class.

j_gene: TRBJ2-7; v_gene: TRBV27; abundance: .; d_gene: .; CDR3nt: TGTGCCAGCAGTTTACGAAACCCAGTCGAGCAGTACTTC; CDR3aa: CASSLRNPVEQYF
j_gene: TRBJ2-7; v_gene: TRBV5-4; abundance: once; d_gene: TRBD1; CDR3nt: TGTGCCAGCACCCTCGACAGGGGATCTTACGAGCAGTACTTC; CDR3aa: CASTLDRGSYEQYF
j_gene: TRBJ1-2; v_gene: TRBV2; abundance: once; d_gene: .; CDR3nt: TGTGCCAGCAGTCAACCTCTCCGGGACGGTGATGGCTACACCTTC; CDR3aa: CASSQPLRDGDGYTF
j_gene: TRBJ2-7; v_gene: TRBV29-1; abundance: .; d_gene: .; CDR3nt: TGCAGCGTTCTCGGGGTTCACTACGAGCAGTACTTC; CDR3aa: CSVLGVHYEQYF
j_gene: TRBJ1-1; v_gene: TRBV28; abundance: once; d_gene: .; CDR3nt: TGTGCCAGCATTGGCCCTGAAGCTTTCTTT; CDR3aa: CASIGPEAFF
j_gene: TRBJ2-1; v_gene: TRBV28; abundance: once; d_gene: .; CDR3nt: TGTGCCAGCAGTTTTTCTGCCGGAGGCTACAATGAGCAGTTCTTC; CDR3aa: CASSFSAGGYNEQFF
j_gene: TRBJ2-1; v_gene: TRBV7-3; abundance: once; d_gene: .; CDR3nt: TGTGCCAGCAGCTTATCCGGGACACTTCTCGATGAGCAGTTCTTC; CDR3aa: CASSLSGTLLDEQFF
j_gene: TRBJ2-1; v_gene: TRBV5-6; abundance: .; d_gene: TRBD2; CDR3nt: TGTGCCAGCACCCCGCTAGCGGGATTATACAATGAGCAGTTCTTC; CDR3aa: CASTPLAGLYNEQFF
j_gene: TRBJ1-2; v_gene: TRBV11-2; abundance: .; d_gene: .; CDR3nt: TGTGCCAGCAGCTCCGCCCTGGACGTTAACTATGGCTACACCTTC; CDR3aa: CASSSALDVNYGYTF
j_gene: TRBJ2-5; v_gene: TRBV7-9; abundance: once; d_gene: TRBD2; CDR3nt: TGTGCCAGCAGCGCAGGACCTAGCGGGATGAAGGAGACCCAGTACTTC; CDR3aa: CASSAGPSGMKETQYF
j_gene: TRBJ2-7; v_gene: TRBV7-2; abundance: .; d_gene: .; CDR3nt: TGTGCCAGCAGCTTATTTTCGTATGGGCAGTACTTC; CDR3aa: CASSLFSYGQYF
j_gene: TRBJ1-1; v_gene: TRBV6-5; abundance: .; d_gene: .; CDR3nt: TGTGCCAGCAGTTACAGCTTTAGCACTGAAGCTTTCTTT; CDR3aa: CASSYSFSTEAFF
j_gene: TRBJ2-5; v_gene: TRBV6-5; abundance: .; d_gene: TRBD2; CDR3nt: TGTGCCAGCAGTTACTCTCGGGCGGGGGAGTGGGAGACCCAGTACTTC; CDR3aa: CASSYSRAGEWETQYF
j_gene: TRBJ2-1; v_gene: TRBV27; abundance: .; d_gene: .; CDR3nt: TGTGCCAGCAGCTGGGGGGTGGAGCAGTTCTTC; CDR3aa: CASSWGVEQFF
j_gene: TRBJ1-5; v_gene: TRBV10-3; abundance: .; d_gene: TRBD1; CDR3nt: TGTGCCACAGCGAACAGGGGCAGAGGTCAGCCCCAGCATTTT; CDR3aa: CATANRGRGQPQHF
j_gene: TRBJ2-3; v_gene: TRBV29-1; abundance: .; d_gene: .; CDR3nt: TGCAGCGTTGAGGTTCCAGGCCTCTTTGATACGCAGTATTTT; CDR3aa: CSVEVPGLFDTQYF
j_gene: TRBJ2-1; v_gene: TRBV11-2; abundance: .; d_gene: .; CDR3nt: TGTGCCAGCAGCCCTGAACAGGGCTACAATGAGCAGTTCTTC; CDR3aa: CASSPEQGYNEQFF
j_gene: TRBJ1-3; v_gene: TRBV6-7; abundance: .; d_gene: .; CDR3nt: TGTGCCAGCAGTTACTCGTATCGGATCTCTGGAAACACCATATATTTT; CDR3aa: CASSYSYRISGNTIYF
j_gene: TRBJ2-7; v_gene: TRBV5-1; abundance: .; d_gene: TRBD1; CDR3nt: TGCGCCAGCAGCTCGGGACAGATCTCCTACGAGCAGTACTTC; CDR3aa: CASSSGQISYEQYF
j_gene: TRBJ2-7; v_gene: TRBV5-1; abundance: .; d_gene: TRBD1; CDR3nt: TGCGCCAGCAGCTTGGGCGACAGGGTCATCGACGAGCAGTACTTC; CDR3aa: CASSLGDRVIDEQYF
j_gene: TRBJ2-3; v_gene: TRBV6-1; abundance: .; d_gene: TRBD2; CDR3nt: TGTGCCAGCAGTCCGACTAGCCTCGCAGATACGCAGTATTTT; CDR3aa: CASSPTSLADTQYF
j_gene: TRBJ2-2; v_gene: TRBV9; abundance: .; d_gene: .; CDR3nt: TGTGCCAGCAGCGTAGCTACCGAGCAGGCCAACACCGGGGAGCTGTTTTTT; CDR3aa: CASSVATEQANTGELFF
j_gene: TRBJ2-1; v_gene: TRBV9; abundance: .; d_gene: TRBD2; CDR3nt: TGTGCCAGCAGCAAGCGGGAGCTAAACAATGAGCAGTTCTTC; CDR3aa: CASSKRELNNEQFF
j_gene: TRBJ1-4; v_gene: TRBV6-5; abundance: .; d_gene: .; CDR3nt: TGTGCCAGCAGTTACAATGAAAAACTGTTTTTT; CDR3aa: CASSYNEKLFF
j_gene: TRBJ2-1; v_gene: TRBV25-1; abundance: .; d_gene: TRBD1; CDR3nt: TGTGCCAGCAGTGAAAGGGGCCGGGACAGGGGGAACAATGAGCAGTTCTTC; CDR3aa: CASSERGRDRGNNEQFF
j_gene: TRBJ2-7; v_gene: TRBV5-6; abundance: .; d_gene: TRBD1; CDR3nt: TGTGCCAGCAGCTTCGGACAGGGTAGGGAGCAGTACTTC; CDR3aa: CASSFGQGREQYF
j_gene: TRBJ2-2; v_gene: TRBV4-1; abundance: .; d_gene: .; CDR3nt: TGCGCCAGCAGCCATTCTAGCAATCCTAAGACCGGGGAGCTGTTTTTT; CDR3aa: CASSHSSNPKTGELFF
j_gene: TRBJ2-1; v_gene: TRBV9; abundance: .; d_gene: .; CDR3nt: TGTGCCAGCAGCGTAGGATGGGGCCATGAGCAGTTCTTC; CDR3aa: CASSVGWGHEQFF
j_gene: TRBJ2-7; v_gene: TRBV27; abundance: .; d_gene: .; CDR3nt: TGTGCCAGCAGTTTATCGGCGGGGTGGTCTTACGAGCAGTACTTC; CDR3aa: CASSLSAGWSYEQYF
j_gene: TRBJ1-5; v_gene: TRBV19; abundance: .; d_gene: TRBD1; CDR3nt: TGTGCCAGTAGTAAACGGGACAGGGATAATCAGCCCCAGCATTTT; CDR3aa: CASSKRDRDNQPQHF
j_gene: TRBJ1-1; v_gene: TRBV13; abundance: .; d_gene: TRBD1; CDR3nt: TGTGCCAGCAGCCCCAAGGCGGCCAGGGGGGCTTTCTTT; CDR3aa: CASSPKAARGAFF
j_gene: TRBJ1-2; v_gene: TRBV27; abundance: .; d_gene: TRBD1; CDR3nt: TGTGCCAGCAGTTTCCACCGGGGACAGAGTAACTATGGCTACACCTTC; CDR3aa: CASSFHRGQSNYGYTF